This T cell receptor beta chain originates from a study of T cell changes during pregnancy in multiple sclerosis. CDR1 and CDR2 from the germline V gene are SGHRS and YFSETQ. CDR3 size: 18 residues. V lost 0 bases to trimming and J lost 5 bases; unmatched junction nucleotides: 10. The data were produced by immunoSEQ multiplex PCR, yet TCRdb's version contains in-frame clones alone and is incomplete. Among 35,000 or so clones, roughly nine tenths were seen once, and the ten largest hold 0.7% to 0.8%. This specimen was CD4+ T cells from peripheral blood mononuclear cells, taken after pregnancy. V gene TRBV5-1 combines with J gene TRBJ2-1, with 11 bases lining up with TRBD2. The clonotype was recovered from a female donor in good health, enrolled as a control in a pregnancy study. This CDR3 is CASSLAPGGLAVNNEQFF. DNA of the CDR3: TGCGCCAGCAGCTTGGCCCCTGGGGGACTAGCGGTGAACAATGAGCAGTTCTTC.